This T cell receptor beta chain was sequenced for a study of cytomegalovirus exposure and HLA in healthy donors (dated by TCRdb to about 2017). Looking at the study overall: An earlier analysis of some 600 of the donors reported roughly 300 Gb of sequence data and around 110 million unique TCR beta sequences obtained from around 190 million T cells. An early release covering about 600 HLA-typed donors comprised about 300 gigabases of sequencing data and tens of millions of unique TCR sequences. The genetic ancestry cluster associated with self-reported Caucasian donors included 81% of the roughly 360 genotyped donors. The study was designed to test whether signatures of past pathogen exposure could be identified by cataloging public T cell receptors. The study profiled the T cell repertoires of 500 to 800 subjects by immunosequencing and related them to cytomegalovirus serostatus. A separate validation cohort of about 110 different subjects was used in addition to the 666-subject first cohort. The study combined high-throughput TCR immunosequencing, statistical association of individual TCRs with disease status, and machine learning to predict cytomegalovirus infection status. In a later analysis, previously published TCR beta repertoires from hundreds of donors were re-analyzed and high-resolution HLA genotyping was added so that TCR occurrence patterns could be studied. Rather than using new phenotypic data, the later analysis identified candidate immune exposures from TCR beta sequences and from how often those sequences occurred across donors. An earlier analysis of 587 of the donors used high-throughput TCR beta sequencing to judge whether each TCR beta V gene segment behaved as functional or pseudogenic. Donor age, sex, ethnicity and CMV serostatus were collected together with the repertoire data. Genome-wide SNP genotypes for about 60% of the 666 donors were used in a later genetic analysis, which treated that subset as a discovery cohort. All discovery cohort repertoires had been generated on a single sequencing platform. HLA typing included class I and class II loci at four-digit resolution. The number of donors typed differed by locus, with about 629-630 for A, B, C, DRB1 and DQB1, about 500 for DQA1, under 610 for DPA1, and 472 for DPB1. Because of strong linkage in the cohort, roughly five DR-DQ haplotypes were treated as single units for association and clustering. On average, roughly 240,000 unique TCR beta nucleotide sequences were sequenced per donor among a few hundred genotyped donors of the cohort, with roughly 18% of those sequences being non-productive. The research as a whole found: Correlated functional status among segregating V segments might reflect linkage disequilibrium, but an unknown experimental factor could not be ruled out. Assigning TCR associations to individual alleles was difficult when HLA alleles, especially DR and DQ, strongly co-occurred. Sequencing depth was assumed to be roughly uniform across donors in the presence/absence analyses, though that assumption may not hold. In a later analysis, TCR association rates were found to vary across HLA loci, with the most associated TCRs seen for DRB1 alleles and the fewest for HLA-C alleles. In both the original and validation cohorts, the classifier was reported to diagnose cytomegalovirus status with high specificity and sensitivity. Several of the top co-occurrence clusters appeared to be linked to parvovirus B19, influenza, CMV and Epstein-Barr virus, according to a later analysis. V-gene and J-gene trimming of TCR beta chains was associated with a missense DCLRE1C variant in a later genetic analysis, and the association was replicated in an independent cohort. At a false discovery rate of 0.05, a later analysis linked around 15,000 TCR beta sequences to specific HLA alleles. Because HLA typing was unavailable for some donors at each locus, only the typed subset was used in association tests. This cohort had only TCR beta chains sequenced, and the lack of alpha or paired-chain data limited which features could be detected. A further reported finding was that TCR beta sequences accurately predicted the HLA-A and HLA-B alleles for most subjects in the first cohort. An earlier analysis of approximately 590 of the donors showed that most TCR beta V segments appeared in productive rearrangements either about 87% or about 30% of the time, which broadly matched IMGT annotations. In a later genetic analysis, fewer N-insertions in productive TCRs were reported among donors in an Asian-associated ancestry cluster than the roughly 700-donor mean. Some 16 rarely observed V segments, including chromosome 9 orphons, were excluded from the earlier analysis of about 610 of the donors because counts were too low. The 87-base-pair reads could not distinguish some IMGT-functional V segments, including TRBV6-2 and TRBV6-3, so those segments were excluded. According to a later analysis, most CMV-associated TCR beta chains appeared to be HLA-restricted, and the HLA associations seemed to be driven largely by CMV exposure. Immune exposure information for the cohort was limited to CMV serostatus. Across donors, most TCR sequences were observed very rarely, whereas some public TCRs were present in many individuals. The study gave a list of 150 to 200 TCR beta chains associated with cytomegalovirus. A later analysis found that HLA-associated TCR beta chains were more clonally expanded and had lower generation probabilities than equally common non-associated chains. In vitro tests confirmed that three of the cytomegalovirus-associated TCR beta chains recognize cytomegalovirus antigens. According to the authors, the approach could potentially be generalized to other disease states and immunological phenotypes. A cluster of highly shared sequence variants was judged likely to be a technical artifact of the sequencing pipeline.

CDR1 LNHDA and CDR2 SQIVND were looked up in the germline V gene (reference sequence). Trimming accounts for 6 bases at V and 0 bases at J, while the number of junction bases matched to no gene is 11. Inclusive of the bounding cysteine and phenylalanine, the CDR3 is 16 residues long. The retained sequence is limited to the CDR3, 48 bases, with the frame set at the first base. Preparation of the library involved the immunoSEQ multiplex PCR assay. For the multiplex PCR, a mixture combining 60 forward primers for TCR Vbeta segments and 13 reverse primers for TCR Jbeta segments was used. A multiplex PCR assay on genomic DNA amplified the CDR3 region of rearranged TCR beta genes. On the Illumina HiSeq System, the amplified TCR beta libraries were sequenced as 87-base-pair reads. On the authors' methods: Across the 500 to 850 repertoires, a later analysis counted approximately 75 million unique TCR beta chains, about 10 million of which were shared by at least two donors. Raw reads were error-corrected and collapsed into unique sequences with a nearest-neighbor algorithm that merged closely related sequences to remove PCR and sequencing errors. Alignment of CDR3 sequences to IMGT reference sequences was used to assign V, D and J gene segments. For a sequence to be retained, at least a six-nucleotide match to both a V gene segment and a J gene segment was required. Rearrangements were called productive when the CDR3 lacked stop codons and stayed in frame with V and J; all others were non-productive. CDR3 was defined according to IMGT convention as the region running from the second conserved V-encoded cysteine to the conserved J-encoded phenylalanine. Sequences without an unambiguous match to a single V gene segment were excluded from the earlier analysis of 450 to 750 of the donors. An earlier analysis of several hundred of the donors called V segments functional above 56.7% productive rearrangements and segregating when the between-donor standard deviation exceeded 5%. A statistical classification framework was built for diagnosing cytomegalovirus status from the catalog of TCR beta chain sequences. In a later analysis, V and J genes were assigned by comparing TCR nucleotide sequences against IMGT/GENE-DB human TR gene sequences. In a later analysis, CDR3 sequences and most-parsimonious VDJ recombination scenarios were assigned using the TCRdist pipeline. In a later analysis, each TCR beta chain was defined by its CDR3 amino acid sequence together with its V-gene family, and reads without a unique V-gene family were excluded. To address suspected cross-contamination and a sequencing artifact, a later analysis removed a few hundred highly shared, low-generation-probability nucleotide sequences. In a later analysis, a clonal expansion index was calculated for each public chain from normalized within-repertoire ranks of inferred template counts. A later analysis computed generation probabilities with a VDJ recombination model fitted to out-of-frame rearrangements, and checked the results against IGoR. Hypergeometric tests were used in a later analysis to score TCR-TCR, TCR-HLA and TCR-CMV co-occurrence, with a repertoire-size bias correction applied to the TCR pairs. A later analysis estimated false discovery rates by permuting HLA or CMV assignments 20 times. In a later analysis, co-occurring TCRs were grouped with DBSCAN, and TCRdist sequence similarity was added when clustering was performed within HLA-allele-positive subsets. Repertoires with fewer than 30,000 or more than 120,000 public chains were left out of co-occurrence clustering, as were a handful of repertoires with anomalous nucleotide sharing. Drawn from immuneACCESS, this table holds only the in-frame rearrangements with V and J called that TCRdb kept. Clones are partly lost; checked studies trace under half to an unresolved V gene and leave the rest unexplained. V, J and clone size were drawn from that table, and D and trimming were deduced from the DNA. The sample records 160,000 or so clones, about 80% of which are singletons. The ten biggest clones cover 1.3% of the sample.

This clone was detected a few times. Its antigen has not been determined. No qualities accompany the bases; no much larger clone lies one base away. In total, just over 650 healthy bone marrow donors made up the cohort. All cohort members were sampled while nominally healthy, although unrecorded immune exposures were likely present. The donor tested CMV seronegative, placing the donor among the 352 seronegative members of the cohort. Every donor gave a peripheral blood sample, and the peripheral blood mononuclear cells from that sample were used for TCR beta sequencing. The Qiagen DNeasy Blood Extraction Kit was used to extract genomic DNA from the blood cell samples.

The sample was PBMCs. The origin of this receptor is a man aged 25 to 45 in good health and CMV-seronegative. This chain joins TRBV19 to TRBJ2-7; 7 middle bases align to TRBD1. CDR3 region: CASSNGPGQSSYEQYF. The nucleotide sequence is TGTGCCAGTAGCAATGGACCGGGACAGAGCTCCTACGAGCAGTACTTC. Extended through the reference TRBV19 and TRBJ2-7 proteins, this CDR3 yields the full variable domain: DGGITQSPKYLFRKEGQNVTLSCEQNLNHDAMYWYRQDPGQGLRLIYYSQIVNDFQKGDIAEGYSVSREKKESFPLTVTSAQKNPTAFYLCASSNGPGQSSYEQYFGPGTRLTVT.